These T cell receptor beta chains were read from a single sample in a study of T-cell memory formation after mild COVID-19. TCRdb re-derived calls from the 5' RACE reads in MiXCR, one entry per CDR3 protein. The profile shows about 320,000 distinct CDR3 sequences, 14% of them singletons. Material for sequencing was PBMCs or a T cell subset sorted from them (not recorded which). These receptors came from a man aged 18 to 29 who had mild COVID-19 (a few samples of this study predate the infection). Cell type and time point are not known. The CDR3 runs from the conserved cysteine through the conserved F or W. A D gene is named only where the DNA matches it firmly. The size of a clone is reported for some rows only, either as once, few or many, or as a class for expanded clones.

CDR3	DNA	J	size	D	V	length
CASSLGRLDTEAFF	TGTGCCAGCAGTCTTGGGCGTTTGGACACTGAAGCTTTCTTT	TRBJ1-1	few	NA	TRBV6-5	14
CASSQALGQGRYEQYF	TGCGCCAGCAGCCAAGCTTTGGGCCAGGGCCGGTACGAGCAGTACTTC	TRBJ2-7	few	NA	TRBV4-3	16
CASSPLGVNYGYTF	TGTGCCAGCAGTCCATTAGGGGTTAACTATGGCTACACCTTC	TRBJ1-2	few	NA	TRBV12-3/TRBV12-4	14
CASSEDQGSAFF	TGTGCCAGCAGTGAAGATCAGGGGTCGGCTTTCTTT	TRBJ1-1	NA	NA	TRBV2	12
CSASKTSEGKTQYF	TGCAGTGCTAGTAAGACTAGCGAGGGGAAGACCCAGTACTTC	TRBJ2-5	NA	TRBD2	TRBV20-1	14
CASSFDRNQPQHF	TGTGCCAGCTCATTCGACAGAAATCAGCCCCAGCATTTT	TRBJ1-5	many	NA	TRBV12-3/TRBV12-4	13
CASSPGLVTTGELFF	TGCGCCAGCAGCCCTGGACTAGTAACCACCGGGGAGCTGTTTTTT	TRBJ2-2	few	TRBD2	TRBV5-1	15
CSAFKSVGAYEQYF	TGCAGTGCTTTCAAGTCTGTGGGGGCCTACGAGCAGTACTTC	TRBJ2-7	few	NA	TRBV20-1	14
CATARSGSNEQFF	TGTGCCACGGCACGTTCCGGCAGTAATGAGCAGTTCTTC	TRBJ2-1	few	NA	TRBV24-1	13
CASSIQGALNQPQHF	TGCGCCAGCAGCATACAGGGGGCACTGAATCAGCCCCAGCATTTT	TRBJ1-5	few	TRBD1	TRBV5-1	15
CASSLTPGQGAHEQYF	TGTGCCAGCAGTTTAACACCGGGACAGGGGGCCCACGAGCAGTACTTC	TRBJ2-7	few	TRBD1	TRBV27	16
CSARVSGELFF	TGCAGTGCTAGAGTTAGCGGGGAGCTGTTTTTT	TRBJ2-2	NA	NA	TRBV20-1	11
CASSSGGQLTDTQYF	TGCGCCAGCAGCTCGGGGGGACAGCTCACAGATACGCAGTATTTT	TRBJ2-3	many	NA	TRBV5-1	15
CASSQSRDSYSGANVLTF	TGTGCCAGCAGCCAAAGCCGGGACAGCTATTCTGGGGCCAACGTCCTGACTTTC	TRBJ2-6	NA	TRBD1	TRBV5-4	18
CASSVTGGNSPLHF	TGCGCCAGCAGCGTGACAGGGGGTAATTCACCCCTCCACTTT	TRBJ1-6	NA	TRBD1	TRBV5-1	14
CASSTDSQNIQYF	TGTGCCAGTAGTACGGACAGTCAAAACATTCAGTACTTC	TRBJ2-4	few	NA	TRBV19	13
CASSPRTGTHEKLFF	TGTGCCAGCAGCCCTAGGACAGGAACTCATGAAAAACTGTTTTTT	TRBJ1-4	once	TRBD1	TRBV7-8	15
CASSYSSSADRSPYEQYF	TGTGCCAGCAGTTACTCGAGTTCTGCAGACAGAAGCCCCTACGAGCAGTACTTC	TRBJ2-7	few	NA	TRBV6-2/TRBV6-3	18
CASTRTGAYDTQYF	TGTGCCAGTACCCGGACAGGGGCTTACGATACGCAGTATTTT	TRBJ2-3	NA	TRBD1	TRBV19	14
CSAIGGSTDTQYF	TGCAGTGCTATCGGGGGTAGCACAGATACGCAGTATTTT	TRBJ2-3	NA	NA	TRBV20-1	13
CASSQRLAGEQFF	TGTGCCAGCAGCCAGCGACTAGCGGGGGAGCAGTTCTTC	TRBJ2-1	NA	TRBD2	TRBV11-2	13
CSASRTDIQYF	TGCAGTGCTTCACGGACAGATATTCAGTACTTC	TRBJ2-4	NA	NA	TRBV20-1	11
CASSWGQITEAFF	TGCGCCAGCAGCTGGGGACAAATCACTGAAGCTTTCTTT	TRBJ1-1	few	NA	TRBV5-1	13
CASSSGRRGDEQYF	TGTGCCAGCAGCTCCGGACGCAGGGGAGACGAGCAGTACTTC	TRBJ2-7	NA	NA	TRBV11-3	14
CASSPGAYGYTF	TGTGCCAGCAGCCCCGGGGCCTATGGCTACACCTTC	TRBJ1-2	NA	NA	TRBV7-9	12
CASTRGGLYGYTF	TGTGCCAGCACCCGAGGCGGGCTCTATGGCTACACCTTC	TRBJ1-2	NA	NA	TRBV12-3/TRBV12-4	13
CASSTRTVADTQYF	TGCGCCAGCAGCACCAGGACTGTCGCAGATACGCAGTATTTT	TRBJ2-3	few	NA	TRBV5-1	14
CASSVLQNYEQYF	TGTGCCAGCAGTGTCTTGCAGAACTACGAGCAGTACTTC	TRBJ2-7	many	NA	TRBV2	13
CSVSRQGRDGELFF	TGCAGCGTTTCTAGACAGGGGCGGGACGGGGAGCTGTTTTTT	TRBJ2-2	few	TRBD1	TRBV29-1	14
CASSQEGQAMNTEAFF	TGCGCCAGCAGCCAAGAGGGCCAGGCGATGAACACTGAAGCTTTCTTT	TRBJ1-1	once	NA	TRBV4-3	16
CASSLSGPYNEQFF	TGTGCCAGCAGCTTAAGTGGCCCTTACAATGAGCAGTTCTTC	TRBJ2-1	many	NA	TRBV7-2	14
CASSAGHQDTQYF	TGTGCCAGCTCAGCCGGACATCAAGATACGCAGTATTTT	TRBJ2-3	NA	NA	TRBV18	13
CASTGDYSYNEQFF	TGTGCCAGCACTGGGGACTACTCCTACAATGAGCAGTTCTTC	TRBJ2-1	NA	TRBD2	TRBV2	14